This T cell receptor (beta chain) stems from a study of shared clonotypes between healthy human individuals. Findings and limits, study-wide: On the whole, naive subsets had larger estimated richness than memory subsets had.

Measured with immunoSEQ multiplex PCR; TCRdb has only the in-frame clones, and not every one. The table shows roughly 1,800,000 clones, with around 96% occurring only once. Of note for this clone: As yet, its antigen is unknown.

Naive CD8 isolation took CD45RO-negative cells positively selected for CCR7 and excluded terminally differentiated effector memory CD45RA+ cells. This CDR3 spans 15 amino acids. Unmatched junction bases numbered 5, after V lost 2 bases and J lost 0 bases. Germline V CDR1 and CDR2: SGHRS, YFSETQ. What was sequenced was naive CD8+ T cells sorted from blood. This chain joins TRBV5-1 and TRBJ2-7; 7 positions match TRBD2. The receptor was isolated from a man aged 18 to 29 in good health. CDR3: CASSFFGGSSYEQYF. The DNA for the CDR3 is TGCGCCAGCAGCTTCTTCGGGGGGAGCTCCTACGAGCAGTACTTC.